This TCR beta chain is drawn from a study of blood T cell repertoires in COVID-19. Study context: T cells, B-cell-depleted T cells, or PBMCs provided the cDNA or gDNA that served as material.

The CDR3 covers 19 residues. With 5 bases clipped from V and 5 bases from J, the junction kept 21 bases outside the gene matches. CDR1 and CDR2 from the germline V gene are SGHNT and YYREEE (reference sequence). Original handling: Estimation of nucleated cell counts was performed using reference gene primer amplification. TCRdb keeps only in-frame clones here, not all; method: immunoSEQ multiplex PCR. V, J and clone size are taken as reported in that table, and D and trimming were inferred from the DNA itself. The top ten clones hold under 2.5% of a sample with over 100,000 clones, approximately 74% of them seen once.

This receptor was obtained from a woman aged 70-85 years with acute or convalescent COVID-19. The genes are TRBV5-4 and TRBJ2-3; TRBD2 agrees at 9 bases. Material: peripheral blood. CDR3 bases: TGTGCCAGCAGGCGGCTAGCGGGGTCTCCGGGTATAGTGGAAGATACGCAGTATTTT. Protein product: CASRRLAGSPGIVEDTQYF.